Presented here are 14 T cell receptor beta chains from one specimen sequenced in a study of shared clonotypes between healthy human individuals. The naive CD8 population came from CD45RO-negative cells selected for CCR7, without terminally differentiated effector memory CD45RA+ cells. The repertoire was sequenced with immunoSEQ multiplex PCR; TCRdb's copy has only in-frame clones and lacks some. The sample lists 800,000 or so clones, approximately 96% occurring once. Sequencing used naive CD8+ T cells sorted from blood. The receptors were gathered from a man younger than 40 in good health.

This rearrangement joins TRBV9 to TRBJ2-5, with D maybe TRBD1 (5 bases). The CDR3 consists of 14 residues. CDR1 SGDLS and CDR2 YYNGEE come from the germline V gene. V was cut by 7 bases and J by 5 bases, with 18 bases left in between. CDR3 loop: CASQSGQGLETQYF. DNA of the CDR3: TGTGCCAGCCAGTCCGGGCAGGGCTTGGAGACCCAGTACTTC.

This chain joins TRBV27 and TRBJ2-1, with 12 bases fitting TRBD1. The germline gives CDR1 MNHEY, CDR2 SMNVEV (reference sequence). V trimming: 3 bases; J trimming: 10 bases; junction bases outside the gene matches: 7. This CDR3 is 15 amino acids long. The CDR3 loop is CASSFGTGGAEEQFF. Written as DNA, the CDR3 is TGTGCCAGCAGTTTTGGGACAGGGGGCGCGGAGGAGCAGTTCTTC.

The rearrangement uses TRBV11-3 and TRBJ2-7; 10 nucleotides line up with TRBD2. Losses at the gene ends were 5 bases for V and 3 bases for J; bases not matched to a gene: 13. Germline-derived CDR1 and CDR2 are SGHNT and YENEEA. The CDR3 runs 17 residues. As DNA, the CDR3 is TGTGCCAGCAGCCCCGTGGGGTGTAGCGGGAGGATCTACGAGCAGTACTTC. This encodes CASSPVGCSGRIYEQYF.

The chain employs TRBV27 and TRBJ1-5, with D uncertain. The germline gives CDR1 MNHEY, CDR2 SMNVEV (reference sequence). The V end was cut by 6 bases, the J end by 7 bases, with 13 bases between. This CDR3 has 13 amino acids. In DNA, the CDR3 is TGTGCCAGCAGCTGGAGGGAAGGGCAGCCCCAGCATTTT. Amino acids: CASSWREGQPQHF.

The chain employs TRBV28 and TRBJ1-5; perhaps TRBD1 as D (5 bases). The length of the CDR3 is 14 residues. Germline V gives CDR1 MDHEN, CDR2 SYDVKM. V dropped 2 bases and J dropped 3 bases, with 8 bases sitting between them. The CDR3 loop reads CASSLHRFNQPQHF. The DNA of the CDR3 is TGTGCCAGCAGTTTACACAGGTTCAATCAGCCCCAGCATTTT.

The chain recombines TRBV13 with TRBJ1-5; unclear D gene. This CDR3 has 14 residues. CDR1 is PRHDT and CDR2 is FYEKMQ in the germline V gene (reference sequence). The V gene lost 5 bases and the J gene lost 1 base, with 9 bases spanning the gap. DNA for the CDR3: TGTGCCAGCAGCCCCCGAGGGAGCAATCAGCCCCAGCATTTT. Its protein product is CASSPRGSNQPQHF.

This rearrangement joins TRBV15 to TRBJ2-1; 9 nucleotides agree with TRBD2. This CDR3 contains 18 residues. The ends lost 1 base at V and 0 bases at J; junction bases unmatched: 7. The germline CDR1 and CDR2 sequences are LNHNV and YYDKDF (reference sequence). The CDR3 sequence: CATSRGASGAPSYNEQFF. The CDR3 DNA is TGTGCCACCAGCAGAGGAGCTAGCGGGGCCCCCTCCTACAATGAGCAGTTCTTC.

The genes are TRBV11-2 and TRBJ1-2; TRBD1 aligns across 7 bases. Losses at the gene ends were 5 bases for V and 8 bases for J; bases not matched to a gene: 11. CDR1 is SGHAT and CDR2 is FQNNGV in the germline V gene. The CDR3 is 14 residues long. CDR3 residues: CASSNPEDRFGYTF. CDR3 bases: TGTGCCAGCAGCAACCCAGAGGACAGGTTCGGCTACACCTTC.

The genes are TRBV7-2 and TRBJ1-4; D is unresolved. The CDR3 contains 16 residues. V was pared by 5 bases and J by 4 bases, with 17 bases between. In germline, CDR1 is SGHTA, CDR2 FQGNSA. The DNA for the CDR3 is TGTGCCAGCAGCACATACACTGGTTACGATAATGAAAAACTGTTTTTT. Its protein is CASSTYTGYDNEKLFF.

This sequence joins TRBV27 and TRBJ1-1; perhaps TRBD1 as D (6 bases). The CDR3 length is 13 residues. Germline-derived CDR1 and CDR2 are MNHEY and SMNVEV (reference sequence). Trimming took 2 bases from V and 3 from J, leaving 7 bases between them. As DNA, the CDR3 is TGTGCCAGCAGTTTAACAGGGCACACTGAAGCTTTCTTT. Protein sequence: CASSLTGHTEAFF.

A single count supports this clone. V is TRBV14 and J is TRBJ2-5; unclear D gene. V lost 0 bases and J lost 7, with 9 bases in between. Germline V gene data show CDR1 as SGHDN and CDR2 as FVKESK. This CDR3 contains 13 residues. The CDR3 nucleotides are TGTGCCAGCAGCCAAGAGGGTTTTCGGACCCAGTACTTC. It translates to CASSQEGFRTQYF.

The gene calls are TRBV11-2 and TRBJ1-4; 8 positions match TRBD1. CDR3 length: 12 amino acids. V trimming: 4 bases; J trimming: 13 bases; junction bases outside the gene matches: 5. Germline lookup yields CDR1 SGHAT and CDR2 FQNNGV. The CDR3, as DNA: TGTGCCAGCAGCTCTTCCGGACAGGGACTGTTTTTT. It translates to CASSSSGQGLFF. The whole variable domain, filled in from reference TRBV11-2 and TRBJ1-4, reads EAGVAQSPRYKIIEKRQSVAFWCNPISGHATLYWYQQILGQGPKLLIQFQNNGVVDDSQLPKDRFSAERLKGVDSTLKIQPAKLEDSAVYLCASSSSGQGLFFGSGTQLSVL.

The chain carries TRBV7-9 and TRBJ2-7, with 7 bases fitting TRBD1. The junction had 8 bases not matched to a gene; V was cut back by 1 base and J by 5 bases. Germline CDR1 is SEHNR and CDR2 is FQNEAQ (reference sequence). This CDR3 is built from 15 residues. The CDR3 here is CASSLGQGVRDEQYF. For the CDR3, the DNA is TGTGCCAGCAGCTTAGGGCAGGGGGTAAGGGACGAGCAGTACTTC.

V usage is TRBV4-2 and J usage is TRBJ2-1; D perhaps matches TRBD2 (5 bases). CDR3 length: 14 residues. The V end was cut by 0 bases, the J end by 6 bases, with 9 bases between. The germline gives CDR1 LGHNA, CDR2 YNFKEQ. This CDR3 reads CASSQDSLANEQFF. The DNA of the CDR3 is TGTGCCAGCAGCCAAGATTCCCTAGCCAATGAGCAGTTCTTC.